This TCR beta chain was sequenced in a study of blood T cells in healthy people across ages. Study results and limitations: Getting older went along with TCR beta diversity per million T cells dropping roughly linearly.

This clonotype has just a few counts. The antigen remains unidentified. Relative to the germline gene, one junction end is altered; a read error may explain this. The CDR3 loop spans 12 amino acids. CDR1 is SEHNR and CDR2 is FQNEAQ in the germline V gene (reference sequence). A second PCR of about 6 to 12 cycles used a sample-barcoded 5' primer and a J-beta primer mix. TCRdb called the 5' RACE reads again in MiXCR, with one record for every CDR3 protein. The sample includes 850,000 to 1,300,000 distinct CDR3 sequences, more than 40% of them seen just once. The people who gave samples were healthy Caucasians from Russia, aged about 6 to 95.

What was sequenced was blood. This TCR came from an older woman in good health. This chain joins TRBV7-9 and TRBJ1-2; 7 bases align to TRBD1. The CDR3 coding sequence is TGCATGGTACAGGGGACTCCCTTTGGCTACACCTTC. Its protein is CMVQGTPFGYTF.